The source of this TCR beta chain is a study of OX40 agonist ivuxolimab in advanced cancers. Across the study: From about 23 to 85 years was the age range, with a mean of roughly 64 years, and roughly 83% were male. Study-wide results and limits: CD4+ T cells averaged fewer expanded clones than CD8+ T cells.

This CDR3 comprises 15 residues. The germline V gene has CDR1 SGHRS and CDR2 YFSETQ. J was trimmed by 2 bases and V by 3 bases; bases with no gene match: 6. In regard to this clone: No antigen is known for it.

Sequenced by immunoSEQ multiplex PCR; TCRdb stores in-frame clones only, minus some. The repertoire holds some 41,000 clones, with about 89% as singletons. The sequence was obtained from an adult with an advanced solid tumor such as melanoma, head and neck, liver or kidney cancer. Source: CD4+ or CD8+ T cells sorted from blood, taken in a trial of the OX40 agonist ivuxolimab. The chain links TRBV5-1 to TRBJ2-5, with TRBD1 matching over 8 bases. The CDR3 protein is CASSWTGMGQETQYF. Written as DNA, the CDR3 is TGCGCCAGCAGCTGGACAGGGATGGGGCAAGAGACCCAGTACTTC.